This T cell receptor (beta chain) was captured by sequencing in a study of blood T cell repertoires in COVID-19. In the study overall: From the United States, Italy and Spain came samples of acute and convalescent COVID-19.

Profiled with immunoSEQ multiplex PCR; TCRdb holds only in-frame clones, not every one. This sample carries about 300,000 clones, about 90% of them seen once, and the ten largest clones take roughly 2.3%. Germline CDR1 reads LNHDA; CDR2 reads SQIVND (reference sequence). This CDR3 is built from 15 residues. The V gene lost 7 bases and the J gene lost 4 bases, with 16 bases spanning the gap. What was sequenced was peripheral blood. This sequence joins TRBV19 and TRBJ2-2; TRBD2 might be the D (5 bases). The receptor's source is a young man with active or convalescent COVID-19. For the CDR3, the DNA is TGTGCCAGTACCAAGCTAGCATCTTTCACCGGGGAGCTGTTTTTT. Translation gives CASTKLASFTGELFF. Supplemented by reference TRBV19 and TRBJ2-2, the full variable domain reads DGGITQSPKYLFRKEGQNVTLSCEQNLNHDAMYWYRQDPGQGLRLIYYSQIVNDFQKGDIAEGYSVSREKKESFPLTVTSAQKNPTAFYLCASTKLASFTGELFFGEGSRLTVL.